Described below is a single T cell receptor beta chain sequence and its context. This sample was taken from a study of blood T cell repertoires in COVID-19. At the level of the study: The samples span acute and convalescent COVID-19 from the United States, Italy and Spain. In each case, the material was cDNA or gDNA derived from T cells, B-cell-depleted T cells, or PBMCs.

The CDR3 is 14 residues long. Germline CDR1 reads MNHEY; CDR2 reads SMNVEV (reference sequence). The germline V and J ends were trimmed by 5 bases and 4 bases, with 14 bases remaining between them. Per the original data handling: Amplification of reference gene primers provided the estimated nucleated cell counts. The data were produced by immunoSEQ multiplex PCR, yet TCRdb's version contains in-frame clones alone and is incomplete. The V and J calls and clone size are taken from that table; D and trimming were inferred from the DNA. The sample lists 120,000 or so clones, roughly 80% seen once, with 20% to 25% in the top ten.

The sequenced material came from peripheral blood. The receptor was isolated from a human donor in a cohort sampled during active COVID-19. This chain connects TRBV27 to TRBJ1-1; D is unclear. DNA of the CDR3: TGTGCCAGCAGTCCAAGGACGGCGGGCACTGAAGCTTTCTTT. It encodes CASSPRTAGTEAFF.